What follows are 31 T cell receptor beta chains derived from one specimen sequenced in a study of cytomegalovirus exposure and HLA in healthy donors. PCR used 60 Vbeta primers and 13 Jbeta primers. Only in-frame clones appear in the TCRdb table, and some are missing; sequencing was by immunoSEQ multiplex PCR. The table lists 100,000 to 150,000 clones, 75% to 85% of them singletons. Input material: PBMCs. The origin of the receptors is a woman in her thirties or forties in good health and CMV-seronegative.

The chain is built from TRBV5-1 and TRBJ1-1; 9 nucleotides agree with TRBD1. The V and J ends lost 7 bases and 6 bases, in that order; junction bases with no gene match: 1. The CDR3 is 11 residues long. The germline V gene has CDR1 SGHRS and CDR2 YFSETQ. For the CDR3, the DNA is TGCGCCAGCCGGACAGGGGCTGAAGCTTTCTTT. Amino acids: CASRTGAEAFF.

This chain joins TRBV29-1 and TRBJ2-1; 13 bases line up with TRBD2. Germline V lookup: CDR1 SQVTM, CDR2 ANQGSEA. The ends lost 6 bases at V and 4 bases at J; junction bases unmatched: 12. CDR3 length: 17 amino acids. For the CDR3, the DNA is TGCAGCGTCCCACCGGGACTAGCGGGAACAAGGTACAATGAGCAGTTCTTC. It is translated as CSVPPGLAGTRYNEQFF.

The chain is built from TRBV19 and TRBJ2-7; D uncertain. The V and J ends lost 3 bases and 1 base respectively, with 7 bases between them. The CDR3 spans 13 residues. Germline V CDR1 and CDR2: LNHDA, SQIVND (reference sequence). In DNA, the CDR3 is TGTGCCAGTAGTATCCAGTTATCCTACGAGCAGTACTTC. Amino acid sequence: CASSIQLSYEQYF.

This clone was observed once. This chain connects TRBV28 to TRBJ2-7; 10 bases fit TRBD2. CDR1 is MDHEN and CDR2 is SYDVKM in the germline V gene. This CDR3 has 15 amino acids. The J segment lost 5 bases and the V segment lost 7 bases, leaving 11 bases of the junction unmatched. In DNA, the CDR3 is TGTGCCAGCATCTCTAGCGGGAGATCAGGGCACGAGCAGTACTTC. It encodes CASISSGRSGHEQYF.

The rearrangement uses TRBV5-6 and TRBJ1-6; 8 positions match TRBD1. The CDR3 extends over 14 amino acids. Germline-derived CDR1 and CDR2 are SGHDT and YYEEEE. V lost 0 bases to trimming and J lost 7 bases; unmatched junction nucleotides: 0. This CDR3 is CASSLGQGNSPLHF. CDR3 in DNA: TGTGCCAGCAGCTTGGGACAGGGGAATTCACCCCTCCACTTT.

The chain joins TRBV11-2 to TRBJ2-5; 9 bases map to TRBD1. The CDR3 is 14 residues long. Germline CDR1 and CDR2: SGHAT and FQNNGV. J was trimmed by 3 bases and V by 4 bases; bases with no gene match: 3. The CDR3 sequence: CASSSWDREETQYF. The CDR3 DNA follows: TGTGCCAGCAGCTCCTGGGACAGGGAAGAGACCCAGTACTTC.

The chain links TRBV2 to TRBJ2-2; 11 nucleotides agree with TRBD2. This CDR3 spans 15 amino acids. Germline V lookup: CDR1 SNHLY, CDR2 FYNNEI. Germline trimming cut 5 bases from V and 7 bases from J; bases unmatched to any gene: 6. In DNA, the CDR3 is TGTGCCAGCAGTCCGACTAGCGGGACCGACGGGGAGCTGTTTTTT. Encoded protein: CASSPTSGTDGELFF.

This clone was seen only a few times. The chain carries TRBV7-9 and TRBJ1-3; the match to TRBD1 covers 7 bases. The length of the CDR3 is 14 residues. The junction had 7 bases not matched to a gene; V was cut back by 5 bases and J by 6 bases. Germline CDR1 and CDR2: SEHNR and FQNEAQ (reference sequence). CDR3 sequence (DNA): TGTGCCAGCAGCACCCTCAGGGGGGTAAACACCATATATTTT. It specifies CASSTLRGVNTIYF.

The J gene is TRBJ2-2, the V gene TRBV15; 8 bases map to TRBD2. From germline, CDR1 is LNHNV and CDR2 YYDKDF (reference sequence). Losses at the gene ends were 0 bases for V and 8 bases for J; bases not matched to a gene: 8. This CDR3 has 16 amino acids. CDR3 in amino acids: CATSRDPGRALGELFF. CDR3 nucleotide sequence: TGTGCCACCAGCAGAGATCCCGGGAGGGCCCTTGGGGAGCTGTTTTTT.

The chain recombines TRBV4-3 with TRBJ2-1; 9 bases agree with TRBD2. There are 16 residues in the CDR3. The germline gives CDR1 LGHNA, CDR2 YSLEER. Losses at the gene ends were 4 bases for V and 6 bases for J; bases not matched to a gene: 10. CDR3 bases: TGCGCCAGCAGCCGAAAGCGGGGGGCGGGAGGCAATGAGCAGTTCTTC. Translation: CASSRKRGAGGNEQFF.

V gene TRBV7-8 combines with J gene TRBJ2-3, with TRBD2 matching 7 bases. The CDR3 extends over 16 amino acids. With V trimmed by 2 bases and J by 1 base, 6 bases remained unmatched. CDR1 SGHVS and CDR2 FQNEAQ come from the germline V gene. The CDR3 coding sequence is TGTGCCAGCAGCTTAAGGGCCAGCGGGGGCACAGATACGCAGTATTTT. Its translation is CASSLRASGGTDTQYF.

The CDR3 here is CASRTDRRRPEAFF. As DNA, the CDR3 is TGTGCCAGCAGAACCGACAGGAGGAGGCCTGAAGCTTTCTTT. The chain employs TRBV2 and TRBJ1-1; D might be TRBD1 (6 bases). With 6 bases removed from V and 6 bases from J, the gap between germline ends came to 17 bases. This CDR3 is built from 14 residues. From germline, CDR1 is SNHLY and CDR2 FYNNEI.

This chain connects TRBV2 to TRBJ2-7, with 7 positions matching TRBD1. The V gene end was trimmed by 7 bases and the J gene end by 3 bases; junction bases not matched to a gene: 9. CDR1 is SNHLY, CDR2 FYNNEI, per germline. The CDR3 is 14 residues long. This CDR3 is CASIPGTEIYEQYF. The CDR3 DNA reads as TGTGCCAGCATACCCGGGACAGAGATCTACGAGCAGTACTTC.

The chain employs TRBV5-1 and TRBJ2-5; D not certain. This CDR3 has 13 amino acids. CDR1 and CDR2 (germline): SGHRS, YFSETQ. Trimming left V 0 bases short and J 3 bases short, with 6 bases between. The CDR3 DNA is TGCGCCAGCAGCTTGGTGCAGGAAGAGACCCAGTACTTC. It translates to CASSLVQEETQYF.

The chain links TRBV9 to TRBJ2-7; a possible D gene is TRBD2 (5 bases). Per germline, CDR1 SGDLS and CDR2 YYNGEE. V shed 10 bases and J shed 2 bases, with 19 bases lying between them. This CDR3 has 14 amino acids. The CDR3 is CAPEIGEIPYEQYF. The CDR3 DNA is TGTGCCCCCGAGATCGGGGAAATCCCCTACGAGCAGTACTTC. The complete variable domain, with remaining parts taken from reference TRBV9 and TRBJ2-7, reads DSGVTQTPKHLITATGQRVTLRCSPRSGDLSVYWYQQSLDQGLQFLIQYYNGEERAKGNILERFSAQQFPDLHSELNLSSLELGDSALYFCAPEIGEIPYEQYFGPGTRLTVT.

This clone came up once. This sequence joins TRBV6-6 and TRBJ1-2, with 9 bases lining up with TRBD1. Losses at the gene ends were 10 bases for V and 4 bases for J; bases not matched to a gene: 4. The CDR3 is made up of 12 amino acids. Germline V gives CDR1 MNHNY, CDR2 SVGAGI (reference sequence). The CDR3 loop reads CANVDRGYGYTF. CDR3 DNA sequence: TGTGCCAACGTGGACAGGGGCTATGGCTACACCTTC.

The chain recombines TRBV5-1 with TRBJ2-3; 7 bases match TRBD2. Germline trimming cut 2 bases from V and 1 base from J; bases unmatched to any gene: 4. The CDR3 covers 15 residues. Germline CDR1 is SGHRS and CDR2 is YFSETQ. The CDR3 protein is CASSFSGLGTDTQYF. The CDR3 DNA sequence: TGCGCCAGCAGCTTTAGCGGGTTAGGCACAGATACGCAGTATTTT.

The V call is TRBV19, the J call TRBJ2-2; no firm D call. Between the trimmed V and J ends, which lost 3 bases and 5 bases, there was a span of 4 bases. Germline assignment: CDR1 LNHDA and CDR2 SQIVND (reference sequence). The CDR3 consists of 12 residues. The chain's CDR3 is CASSISTGELFF. The CDR3 nucleotides read TGTGCCAGTAGTATCAGTACCGGGGAGCTGTTTTTT.

This chain joins TRBV5-4 and TRBJ2-1; 7 bases line up with TRBD2. The CDR3 contains 16 residues. CDR1 and CDR2 from the germline V gene are SGHNT and YYREEE (reference sequence). V was pared by 3 bases and J by 1 base, with 7 bases of the junction left unmatched. The CDR3 sequence is CASSSGGSGSYNEQFF. The CDR3 region has the DNA TGTGCCAGCAGCTCGGGTGGTAGCGGGTCCTACAATGAGCAGTTCTTC.

This chain uses TRBV5-1 with TRBJ2-5; 7 bases fit TRBD1. Germline trimming cut 4 bases from V and 1 base from J; bases unmatched to any gene: 1. Germline values: CDR1 SGHRS, CDR2 YFSETQ. The CDR3 spans 13 residues. The CDR3 loop is CASSDRVQETQYF. CDR3 nucleotides: TGCGCCAGCAGCGACAGGGTCCAAGAGACCCAGTACTTC.

The rearrangement joins TRBV6-1 to TRBJ2-1; D remains ambiguous. The CDR3 contains 14 residues. V gave up 1 base and J gave up 5 bases, with 9 bases separating them. Germline lookup yields CDR1 MNHNS and CDR2 SASEGT. The CDR3 spells CASSEVLGNNEQFF. The CDR3 region has the DNA TGTGCCAGCAGTGAAGTGCTAGGCAACAATGAGCAGTTCTTC.

In its sample, this clone was seen a few times. This sequence joins TRBV6-5 and TRBJ2-6, with TRBD2 as a possible D gene (5 bases). The V end was cut by 0 bases, the J end by 4 bases, with 7 bases between. The CDR3 has 15 residues. Germline V lookup: CDR1 MNHEY, CDR2 SVGAGI. Here the CDR3 reads CASSYSTGGANVLTF. CDR3 bases: TGTGCCAGCAGTTACTCGACGGGAGGGGCCAACGTCCTGACTTTC.

The chain recombines TRBV4-3 with TRBJ2-1; 11 nucleotides align to TRBD2. The CDR3 is made up of 15 amino acids. Losses at the gene ends were 8 bases for V and 8 bases for J; bases not matched to a gene: 11. In germline, CDR1 is LGHNA, CDR2 YSLEER. CDR3 in amino acids: CASRPTSGSQDEQFF. CDR3 DNA sequence: TGCGCCAGCCGACCCACTAGCGGGAGTCAGGATGAGCAGTTCTTC.

The chain has TRBV4-3 and TRBJ1-2, with no clear D. The CDR3 has 16 amino acids. V lost 0 bases and J lost 4, with 15 bases in between. Germline V gene sequence: CDR1 LGHNA, CDR2 YSLEER. The CDR3 protein is CASSQDLITRGYGYTF. DNA of the CDR3: TGCGCCAGCAGCCAAGATTTAATAACCAGAGGCTATGGCTACACCTTC.

This chain uses TRBV10-3 with TRBJ2-7; D might be TRBD2 (6 bases). Looked up from germline, CDR1 is ENHRY and CDR2 is SYGVKD. The V gene lost 6 bases and the J gene lost 8 bases, with 11 bases spanning the gap. This CDR3 has 11 residues. CDR3 in amino acids: CAISGGGKQYF. The CDR3 bases are TGTGCCATCAGCGGTGGGGGGAAGCAGTACTTC.

J is TRBJ1-2 and V is TRBV5-8; D gene uncertain. The length of the CDR3 is 13 residues. The germline CDR1 and CDR2 sequences are SGHTS and YDEGEE. The V gene lost 2 bases and the J gene lost 7 bases, with 12 bases spanning the gap. CDR3 nucleotides: TGTGCCAGCAGCTTCATCGAGGTGGTTGGCTACACCTTC. Translating it yields CASSFIEVVGYTF. Full variable domain (missing parts from reference TRBV5-8 and TRBJ1-2): EAGVTQSPTHLIKTRGQQATLRCSPISGHTSVYWYQQALGLGLQFLLWYDEGEERNRGNFPPRFSGRQFPNYSSELNVNALELEDSALYLCASSFIEVVGYTFGSGTRLTVV.

The rearrangement uses TRBV7-9 and TRBJ2-1; 10 nucleotides match TRBD1. After removal of 5 bases from V and 6 bases from J, the junction contained 10 bases not matched to a gene. This CDR3 region has 16 residues. The germline V gene has CDR1 SEHNR and CDR2 FQNEAQ (reference sequence). The chain's CDR3 is CASSPRQGAPLNEQFF. CDR3 nucleotide sequence: TGTGCCAGCAGCCCCCGACAGGGGGCACCTCTCAATGAGCAGTTCTTC.

The chain joins TRBV5-6 to TRBJ1-1; TRBD1 aligns across 8 bases. V lost 0 bases to trimming and J lost 4 bases; unmatched junction nucleotides: 5. From germline, CDR1 is SGHDT and CDR2 YYEEEE. This CDR3 contains 15 residues. In DNA, the CDR3 is TGTGCCAGCAGCTTGGGACAGGGGTCGGGCACTGAAGCTTTCTTT. Its translation: CASSLGQGSGTEAFF.

The CDR3 spells CASSPRTEAFF. CDR3 bases: TGTGCCAGCTCACCACGGACAGAAGCTTTCTTT. The rearrangement uses TRBV18 and TRBJ1-1, with D perhaps TRBD1 (5 bases). Germline CDR1 reads KGHSH; CDR2 reads LQKENI. Trimming stripped 1 base from V and 8 bases from J, with 5 bases between. This CDR3 is 11 amino acids long. Combining the CDR3 with reference TRBV18 and TRBJ1-1 gives the whole variable domain NAGVMQNPRHLVRRRGQEARLRCSPMKGHSHVYWYRQLPEEGLKFMVYLQKENIIDESGMPKERFSAEFPKEGPSILRIQQVVRGDSAAYFCASSPRTEAFFGQGTRLTVV.

This clone was seen a few times. The chain combines TRBV7-6 with TRBJ2-2; D might be TRBD2 (5 bases). Germline V lookup: CDR1 SGHVS, CDR2 FNYEAQ. The CDR3 has 13 residues. V shed 4 bases and J shed 8 bases, with 11 bases lying between them. The CDR3 DNA sequence: TGTGCCAGCAGCTCCACTTTAGCGGGGGAGCTGTTTTTT. It encodes CASSSTLAGELFF.

On this clone itself: At one end the junction does not follow the germline gene, possibly because of a read error. This chain joins TRBV4-2 and TRBJ2-2, with 10 bases lining up with TRBD2. The CDR3 covers 15 residues. Germline loops: CDR1 LGHNA, CDR2 YNFKEQ. CDR3 in DNA: TGTGCCAGCAACCAAGCGGGAGGGGACACCGGGGAGCTGTTTTTT. Translation gives CASNQAGGDTGELFF.